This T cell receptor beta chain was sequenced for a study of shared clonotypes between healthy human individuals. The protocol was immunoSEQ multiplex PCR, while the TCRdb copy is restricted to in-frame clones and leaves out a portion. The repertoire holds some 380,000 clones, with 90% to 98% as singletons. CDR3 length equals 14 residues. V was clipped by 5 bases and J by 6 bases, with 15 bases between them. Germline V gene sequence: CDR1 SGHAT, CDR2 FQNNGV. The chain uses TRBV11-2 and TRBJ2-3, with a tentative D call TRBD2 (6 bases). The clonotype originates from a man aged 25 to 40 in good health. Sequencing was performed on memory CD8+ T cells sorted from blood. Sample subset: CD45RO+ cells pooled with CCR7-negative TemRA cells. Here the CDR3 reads CASSESGLKDTQYF. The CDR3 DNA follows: TGTGCCAGCAGCGAAAGCGGGCTGAAGGATACGCAGTATTTT.